This TCR beta chain was sequenced for a study of control samples from healthy donors and cancer patients (dated by TCRdb to 2019 to 2021). The receptor library was made with the immunoSEQ multiplex PCR assay. TCRdb took this table from immuneACCESS and kept in-frame rearrangements with V and J called. Such tables lack part of the clones; where checked against another copy, unresolved V genes explain under half of the gap, and the rest is unexplained. Here the sample has 70,000 to 75,000 clones; roughly 87% occur a single time. Clones ranked in the top ten supply about 4.2% of the sample. Worth noting for this clone: No antigen is known for it. Nothing much larger sits one base from this clone, and base qualities are not available.

V is shortened by 3 bases, J by 5 bases, and the region joining them spans 15 bases. For CDR1 and CDR2, the germline V gene lists SGDLS and YYNGEE. The CDR3 spans 15 residues, from the cysteine through the phenylalanine. Just the 45-base CDR3 DNA is kept, in frame starting at base 1. The chain uses TRBV9 and TRBJ2-1, with the D gene uncertain. The TCR sequence derives from a woman aged 45-65 years in good health. The sample consisted of blood. The CDR3 protein is CASSASSSLNNEQFF. The nucleotide sequence reads TGTGCCAGCAGCGCCTCGTCTAGTTTGAACAATGAGCAGTTCTTC.